These 7 T cell receptor beta chains were sequenced from one sample in a study of cytomegalovirus exposure and HLA in healthy donors. This PCR relied on a set of 60 Vbeta primers and 13 Jbeta primers. Assay used: immunoSEQ multiplex PCR; TCRdb lists only in-frame clones, some missing. The profile shows 140,000 to 150,000 clones, approximately 72% of them singletons. Sequencing was performed on PBMCs. The receptors shown here come from a man aged 40-49 years in good health and CMV-seronegative.

The rearrangement joins TRBV5-4 to TRBJ2-2; tentative D call: TRBD1 (5 bases). The germline V gene has CDR1 SGHNT and CDR2 YYREEE (reference sequence). Trimming removed 1 base at V and 6 bases at J, with 7 bases between. CDR3 length: 13 amino acids. In DNA, the CDR3 is TGTGCCAGCAGCTTGAGGGGATCCGGGGAGCTGTTTTTT. This translates into CASSLRGSGELFF.

The chain recombines TRBV11-2 with TRBJ2-1; tentative D call: TRBD2 (5 bases). V lost 5 bases and J 9 bases, leaving 23 bases between the germline ends. Germline lookup yields CDR1 SGHAT and CDR2 FQNNGV. The CDR3 totals 16 residues. The CDR3, as DNA: TGTGCCAGCAGCGACCGGACTCGAACCTTACACTCTGAGCAGTTCTTC. This translates into CASSDRTRTLHSEQFF.

V is TRBV10-1 and J is TRBJ2-3, with D possibly matching TRBD1 (5 bases). The V gene lost 0 bases and the J gene lost 6 bases, with 7 bases spanning the gap. Germline V gene sequence: CDR1 WNHNN, CDR2 SYGVQD (reference sequence). The CDR3 runs 13 residues. The CDR3 spells CASSESSGDTQYF. CDR3 DNA sequence: TGCGCCAGCAGTGAGTCGTCAGGGGATACGCAGTATTTT.

J is TRBJ1-1 and V is TRBV5-1; 10 bases map to TRBD1. The CDR3 runs 13 residues. V gave up 0 bases and J gave up 8 bases; unmatched junction bases: 1. Germline V gene lookup returns CDR1 SGHRS and CDR2 YFSETQ. The CDR3 nucleotides read TGCGCCAGCAGCTTGGGGACAGGGGGGGAAGCTTTCTTT. It encodes CASSLGTGGEAFF.

This clone was counted a single time. The CDR3 is CASSEEDRRFGNTIYF. For the CDR3, the DNA is TGTGCCAGCAGTGAGGAGGACAGACGGTTTGGAAACACCATATATTTT. This chain connects TRBV2 to TRBJ1-3; weak D call: TRBD1 (6 bases). Germline assignment: CDR1 SNHLY and CDR2 FYNNEI. The V end was cut by 3 bases, the J end by 3 bases, with 15 bases between. This CDR3 has 16 amino acids. Drawing the rest from reference TRBV2 and TRBJ1-3, the complete variable domain is EPEVTQTPSHQVTQMGQEVILRCVPISNHLYFYWYRQILGQKVEFLVSFYNNEISEKSEIFDDQFSVERPDGSNFTLKIRSTKLEDSAMYFCASSEEDRRFGNTIYFGEGSWLTVV.

V usage is TRBV10-3 and J usage is TRBJ1-5; 8 bases are shared with TRBD1. This CDR3 is built from 13 residues. Trimming cost V 6 bases and J 5 bases; bases outside gene matches: 3. CDR1 and CDR2 (germline): ENHRY, SYGVKD. CDR3 amino acids: CAIRTGDDQPQHF. The CDR3 DNA sequence: TGTGCCATCAGGACAGGGGACGATCAGCCCCAGCATTTT.

V is TRBV30 and J is TRBJ2-7; 7 positions match TRBD2. Germline-derived CDR1 and CDR2 are GTSNPN and SVGIG (reference sequence). Trimming at V came to 2 bases and at J to 1 base, leaving 8 bases not matched to a gene. This CDR3 region has 15 residues. CDR3 nucleotide sequence: TGTGCCTGGAGTAATCCCCGGCGGGGGTCCTACGAGCAGTACTTC. Translation gives CAWSNPRRGSYEQYF. The variable domain in full, with the rest retrieved from reference TRBV30 and TRBJ2-7, is SQTIHQWPATLVQPVGSPLSLECTVEGTSNPNLYWYRQAAGRGLQLLFYSVGIGQISSEVPQNLSASRPQDRQFILSSKKLLLSDSGFYLCAWSNPRRGSYEQYFGPGTRLTVT.